Described below is a single T cell receptor (beta chain) sequence and its context. The antigen remains undetermined. With random hexamers, reverse transcription was performed on roughly 0.5 to 1 ug of RNA. TCRdb reprocessed the immunoSEQ multiplex PCR reads with MiXCR, giving one entry per CDR3 protein. The sample holds about 85,000 distinct CDR3 sequences, approximately 95% seen once. In blood CD8+ and CD4+ T cells, TCR beta underwent sequencing. Purification of the CD8+ and CD4+ T cells relied on negative isolation, and TEMRA cells underwent FACS enrichment. These data come from a study of CD8 T cells in Susac syndrome. This CDR3 has 16 residues. The germline gives CDR1 DFQATT, CDR2 SNEGSKA (reference sequence). With 1 base removed from V and 0 bases from J, the gap between germline ends came to 16 bases. Study-wide points: Maximal CD8+ clonal expansion in Susac was observed within TEMRA cells and among active patients.

Sample: CD8+ T cells from PBMCs. The genes are TRBV20-1 and TRBJ2-7; D tentatively fits TRBD1 or TRBD2 (6 bases each). The origin of this receptor is a human donor with Susac syndrome. CDR3 in amino acids: CSARGREQGNSYEQYF. The CDR3 bases are TGCAGTGCTAGAGGGAGGGAACAGGGAAACTCCTACGAGCAGTACTTC.